The present entry profiles one TCR beta chain with its context. The data were taken from a study of blood T cell repertoires in COVID-19. For the study at large: Acute and convalescent COVID-19 specimens originated in the United States, Italy and Spain. PBMCs, B-cell-depleted T cells, or T cells provided the cDNA or gDNA that made up the material.

As processed by the authors: Scientists estimated how many nucleated cells there were by amplifying reference gene primers. Generated by immunoSEQ multiplex PCR, the TCRdb table keeps only in-frame clones and is missing some. The V and J calls and clone size were taken over from that table, and D and trimming were inferred from the DNA. This sample has a few hundred thousand clones; just under 90% occur once, and the top ten carry roughly 6.4%. This TCR derives from a man in his sixties who had recovered from COVID-19. The specimen was peripheral blood.

The CDR3 bases are TGTGCCAGCAGTTACTCCCGCGCAGATACGCAGTATTTT. This translates into CASSYSRADTQYF. This sequence joins TRBV6-5 and TRBJ2-3, with D hard to call. Trimming removed 0 bases at V and 4 bases at J, with 5 bases between. Germline V lookup: CDR1 MNHEY, CDR2 SVGAGI. The CDR3 is made up of 13 amino acids.